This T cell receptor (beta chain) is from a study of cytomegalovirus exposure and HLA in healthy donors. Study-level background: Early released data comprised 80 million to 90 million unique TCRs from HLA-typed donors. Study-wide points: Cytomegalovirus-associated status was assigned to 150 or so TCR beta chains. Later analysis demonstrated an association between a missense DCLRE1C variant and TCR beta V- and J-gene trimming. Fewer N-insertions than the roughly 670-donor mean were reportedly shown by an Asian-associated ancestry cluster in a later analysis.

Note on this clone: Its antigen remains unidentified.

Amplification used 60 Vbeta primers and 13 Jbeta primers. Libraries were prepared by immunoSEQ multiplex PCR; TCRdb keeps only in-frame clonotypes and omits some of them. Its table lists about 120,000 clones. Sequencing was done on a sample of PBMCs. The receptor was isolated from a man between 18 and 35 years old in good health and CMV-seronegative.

The CDR3 reads CASSGTGPNSPLHF. The CDR3 DNA sequence: TGTGCCAGCAGCGGGACAGGGCCTAATTCACCCCTCCACTTT. The V gene is TRBV9, the J gene TRBJ1-6; 8 bases match TRBD1. The germline CDR1 and CDR2 sequences are SGDLS and YYNGEE. CDR3 length equals 14 residues. V shed 3 bases, J shed 6 bases, and the junction held 2 bases outside the gene matches.